A single TCR beta chain is shown here with its context. Its antigen is unknown. Unmatched junction bases numbered 7, after V lost 8 bases and J lost 1 base. Germline V gene lookup returns CDR1 SEHNR and CDR2 FQNEAQ (reference sequence). The CDR3 covers 14 residues. Using immunoSEQ multiplex PCR, the repertoire was profiled, and TCRdb retains in-frame clones only, with some absent. The repertoire holds roughly 39,000 clones, with around three quarters as singletons. This sample was taken from a study of chemoradiotherapy in HPV16-positive cancers. General study findings and limits: During treatment, candidate HPV-specific clones and E7-related motifs expanded in tumor. HPV-responsive T-cell expansion during chemoradiotherapy was linked to improved recurrence-free survival in HPV16-positive patients.

The rearrangement uses TRBV7-9 and TRBJ2-5; 7 positions match TRBD2. This sequence was found in a human donor with HPV-associated anogenital cancer. This material consisted of blood, taken from a patient who underwent chemoradiotherapy. CDR3 DNA: TGTGCCAGCCGCAGCGGGATAGGCCAAGAGACCCAGTACTTC. Encoded protein: CASRSGIGQETQYF.